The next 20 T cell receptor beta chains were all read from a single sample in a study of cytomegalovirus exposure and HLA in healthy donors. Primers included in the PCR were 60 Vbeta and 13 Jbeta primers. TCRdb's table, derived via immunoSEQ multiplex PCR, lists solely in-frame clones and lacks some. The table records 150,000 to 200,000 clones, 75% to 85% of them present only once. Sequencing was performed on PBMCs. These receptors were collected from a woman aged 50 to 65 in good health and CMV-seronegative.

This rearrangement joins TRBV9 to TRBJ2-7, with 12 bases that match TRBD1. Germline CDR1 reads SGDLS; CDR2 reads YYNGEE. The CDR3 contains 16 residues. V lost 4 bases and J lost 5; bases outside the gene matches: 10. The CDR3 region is CASSRGWGQGAHEQYF. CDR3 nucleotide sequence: TGTGCCAGCAGCCGGGGATGGGGACAGGGGGCTCACGAGCAGTACTTC.

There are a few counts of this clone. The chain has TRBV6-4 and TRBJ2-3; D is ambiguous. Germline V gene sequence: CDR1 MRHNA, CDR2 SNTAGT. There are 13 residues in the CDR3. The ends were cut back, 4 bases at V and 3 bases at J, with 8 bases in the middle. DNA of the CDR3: TGTGCCAGCAGTGTGGAACTAACAGATACGCAGTATTTT. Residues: CASSVELTDTQYF.

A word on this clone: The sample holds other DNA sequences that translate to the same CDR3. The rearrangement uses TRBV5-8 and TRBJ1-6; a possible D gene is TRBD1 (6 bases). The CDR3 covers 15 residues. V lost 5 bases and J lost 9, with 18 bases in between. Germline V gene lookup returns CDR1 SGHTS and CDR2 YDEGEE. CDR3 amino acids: CASRLPLQGSSPLHF. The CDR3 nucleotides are TGTGCCAGCAGGCTACCCTTACAGGGTAGTTCACCCCTCCACTTT.

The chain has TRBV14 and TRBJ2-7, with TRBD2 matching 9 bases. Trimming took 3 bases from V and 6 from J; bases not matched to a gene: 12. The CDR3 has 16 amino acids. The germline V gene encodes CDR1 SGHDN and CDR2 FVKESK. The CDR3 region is CASSQDSGRTLSEQYF. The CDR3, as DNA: TGTGCCAGCAGCCAGGACAGCGGGAGGACCCTCAGCGAGCAGTACTTC.

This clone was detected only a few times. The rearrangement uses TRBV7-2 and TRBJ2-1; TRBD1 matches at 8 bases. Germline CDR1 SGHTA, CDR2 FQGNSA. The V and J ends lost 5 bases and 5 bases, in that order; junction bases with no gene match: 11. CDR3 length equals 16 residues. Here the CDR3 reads CASSLVGQGANNEQFF. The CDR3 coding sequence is TGTGCCAGCAGCCTCGTTGGGCAGGGGGCGAACAATGAGCAGTTCTTC.

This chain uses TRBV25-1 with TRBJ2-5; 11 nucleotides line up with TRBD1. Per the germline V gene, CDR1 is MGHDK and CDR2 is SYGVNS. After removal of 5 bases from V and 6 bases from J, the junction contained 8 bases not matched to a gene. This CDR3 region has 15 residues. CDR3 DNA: TGTGCCAGCAGTTATCCCGGGACAGGGGGACAGACCCAGTACTTC. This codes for CASSYPGTGGQTQYF.

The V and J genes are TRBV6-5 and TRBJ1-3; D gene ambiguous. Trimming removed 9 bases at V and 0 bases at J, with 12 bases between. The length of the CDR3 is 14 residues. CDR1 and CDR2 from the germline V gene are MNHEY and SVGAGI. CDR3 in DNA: TGTGCCAGTCTGGGAGGGCGCTCTGGAAACACCATATATTTT. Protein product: CASLGGRSGNTIYF.

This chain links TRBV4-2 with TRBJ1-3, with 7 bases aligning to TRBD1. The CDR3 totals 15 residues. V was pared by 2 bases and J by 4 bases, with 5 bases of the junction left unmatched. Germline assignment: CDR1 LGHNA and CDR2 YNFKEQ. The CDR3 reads CASSQFTGQGNTIYF. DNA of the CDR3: TGTGCCAGCAGCCAATTCACGGGACAGGGAAACACCATATATTTT.

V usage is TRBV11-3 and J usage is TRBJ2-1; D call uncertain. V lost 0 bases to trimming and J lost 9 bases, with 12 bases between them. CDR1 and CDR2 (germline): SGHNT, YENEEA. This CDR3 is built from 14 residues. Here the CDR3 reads CASSLELSEGEQFF. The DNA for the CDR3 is TGTGCCAGCAGCTTAGAACTATCGGAAGGTGAGCAGTTCTTC.

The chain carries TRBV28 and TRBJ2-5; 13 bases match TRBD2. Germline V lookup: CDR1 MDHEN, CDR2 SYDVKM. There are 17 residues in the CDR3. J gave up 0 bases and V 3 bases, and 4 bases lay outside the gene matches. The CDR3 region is CASSFGTSGAYQETQYF. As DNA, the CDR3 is TGTGCCAGCAGTTTCGGGACTAGCGGGGCGTACCAAGAGACCCAGTACTTC.

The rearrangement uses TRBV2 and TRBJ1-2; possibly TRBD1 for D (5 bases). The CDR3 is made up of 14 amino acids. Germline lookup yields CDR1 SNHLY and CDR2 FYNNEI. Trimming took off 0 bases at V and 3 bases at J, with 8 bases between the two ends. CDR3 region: CASSEAWGDYGYTF. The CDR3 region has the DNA TGTGCCAGCAGTGAAGCTTGGGGGGACTATGGCTACACCTTC.

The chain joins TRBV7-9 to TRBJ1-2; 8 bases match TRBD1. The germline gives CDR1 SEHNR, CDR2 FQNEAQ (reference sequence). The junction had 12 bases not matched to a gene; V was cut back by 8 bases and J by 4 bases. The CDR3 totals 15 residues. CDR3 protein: CASGASGQGGYGYTF. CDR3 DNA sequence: TGTGCCAGCGGCGCCTCCGGACAGGGTGGCTATGGCTACACCTTC.

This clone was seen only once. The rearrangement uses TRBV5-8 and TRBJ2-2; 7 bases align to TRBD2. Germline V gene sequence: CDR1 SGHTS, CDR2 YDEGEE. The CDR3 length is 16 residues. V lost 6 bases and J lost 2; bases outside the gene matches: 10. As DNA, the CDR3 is TGTGCCAGCACCCACTGGGGGGGATTCAACACCGGGGAGCTGTTTTTT. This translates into CASTHWGGFNTGELFF.

CDR3 nucleotide sequence: TGTGCCAGCAGCTTTAGCGGGAGGCGATCCACCGGGGAGCTGTTTTTT. Residues: CASSFSGRRSTGELFF. J is TRBJ2-2 and V is TRBV5-6; TRBD2 matches at 10 bases. Trimming removed 2 bases from V and 4 bases from J; junction bases left unmatched: 5. CDR1 and CDR2 (germline): SGHDT, YYEEEE. The CDR3 loop spans 16 amino acids. The full variable domain, rest sourced from reference TRBV5-6 and TRBJ2-2, is DAGVTQSPTHLIKTRGQQVTLRCSPKSGHDTVSWYQQALGQGPQFIFQYYEEEERQRGNFPDRFSGHQFPNYSSELNVNALLLGDSALYLCASSFSGRRSTGELFFGEGSRLTVL.

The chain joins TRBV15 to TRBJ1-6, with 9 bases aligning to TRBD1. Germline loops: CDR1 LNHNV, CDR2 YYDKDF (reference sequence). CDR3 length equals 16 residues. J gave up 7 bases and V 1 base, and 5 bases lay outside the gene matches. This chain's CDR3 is CATSRASGTGNSPLHF. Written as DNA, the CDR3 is TGTGCCACCAGCAGAGCGTCCGGGACAGGGAATTCACCCCTCCACTTT.

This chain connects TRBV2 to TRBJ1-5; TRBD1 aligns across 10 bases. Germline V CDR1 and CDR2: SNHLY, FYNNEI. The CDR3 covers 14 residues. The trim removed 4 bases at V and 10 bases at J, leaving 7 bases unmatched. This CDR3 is CASSGDRGHEPQHF. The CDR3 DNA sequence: TGTGCCAGCAGTGGAGACAGGGGGCACGAACCCCAGCATTTT.

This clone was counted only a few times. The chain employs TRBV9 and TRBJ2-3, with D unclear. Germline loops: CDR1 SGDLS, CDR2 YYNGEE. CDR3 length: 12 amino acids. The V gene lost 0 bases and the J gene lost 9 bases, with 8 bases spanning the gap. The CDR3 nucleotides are TGTGCCAGCAGCGTAGAAAGAGGCACGCAGTATTTT. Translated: CASSVERGTQYF.

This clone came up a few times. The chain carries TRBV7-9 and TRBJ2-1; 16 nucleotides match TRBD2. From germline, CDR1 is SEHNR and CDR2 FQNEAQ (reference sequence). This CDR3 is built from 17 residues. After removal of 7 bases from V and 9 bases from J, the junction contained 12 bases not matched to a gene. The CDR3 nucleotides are TGTGCCAGCACCATCTCCGGGACTAGCGGGGGGGCCGGTGAGCAGTTCTTC. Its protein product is CASTISGTSGGAGEQFF.

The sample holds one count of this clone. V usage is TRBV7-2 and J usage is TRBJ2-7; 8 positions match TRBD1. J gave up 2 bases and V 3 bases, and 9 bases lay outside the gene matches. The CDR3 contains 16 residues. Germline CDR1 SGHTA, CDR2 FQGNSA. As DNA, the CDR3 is TGTGCCAGCAGCTTTGGGAGGACAGGGAAACCCTACGAGCAGTACTTC. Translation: CASSFGRTGKPYEQYF.

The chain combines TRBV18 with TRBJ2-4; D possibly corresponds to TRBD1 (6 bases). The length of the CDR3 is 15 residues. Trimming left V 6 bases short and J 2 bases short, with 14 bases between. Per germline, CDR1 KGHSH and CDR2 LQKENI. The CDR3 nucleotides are TGTGCCAGCTCGCCTTACCAGGGGTCCAAAAACATTCAGTACTTC. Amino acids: CASSPYQGSKNIQYF.